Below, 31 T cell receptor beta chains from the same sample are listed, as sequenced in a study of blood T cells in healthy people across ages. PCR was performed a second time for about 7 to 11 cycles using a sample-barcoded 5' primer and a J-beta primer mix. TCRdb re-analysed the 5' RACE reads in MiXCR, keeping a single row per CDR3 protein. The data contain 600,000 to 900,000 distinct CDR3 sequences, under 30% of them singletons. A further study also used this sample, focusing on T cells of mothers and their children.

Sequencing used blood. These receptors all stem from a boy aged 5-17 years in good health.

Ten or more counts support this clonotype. This CDR3 reads CASSPPVAKNIQYF. The CDR3 DNA reads TGTGCCAGCTCACCACCAGTAGCCAAAAACATTCAGTACTTC. The genes are TRBV18 and TRBJ2-4; D is unresolved. The V end lost 0 bases, the J end lost 0 bases, and 3 bases lay between the germline ends. This CDR3 is 14 amino acids long. CDR1 and CDR2 (germline): KGHSH, LQKENI. Complete variable domain (other parts from reference TRBV18 and TRBJ2-4): NAGVMQNPRHLVRRRGQEARLRCSPMKGHSHVYWYRQLPEEGLKFMVYLQKENIIDESGMPKERFSAEFPKEGPSILRIQQVVRGDSAAYFCASSPPVAKNIQYFGAGTRLSVL.

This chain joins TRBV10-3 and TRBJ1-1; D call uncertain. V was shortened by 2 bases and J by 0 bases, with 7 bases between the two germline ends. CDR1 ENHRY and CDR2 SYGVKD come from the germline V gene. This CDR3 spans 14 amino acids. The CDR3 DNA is TGTGCCATCAGTGAGCCTTCAGTGAACACTGAAGCTTTCTTT. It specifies CAISEPSVNTEAFF.

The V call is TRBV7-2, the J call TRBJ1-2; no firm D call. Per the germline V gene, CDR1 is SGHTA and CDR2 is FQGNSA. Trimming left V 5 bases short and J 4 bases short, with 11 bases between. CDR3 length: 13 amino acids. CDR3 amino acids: CASSAEAPYGYTF. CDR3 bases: TGTGCCAGCAGCGCGGAGGCGCCCTATGGCTACACCTTC. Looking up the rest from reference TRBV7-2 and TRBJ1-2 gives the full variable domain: GAGVSQSPSNKVTEKGKDVELRCDPISGHTALYWYRQSLGQGLEFLIYFQGNSAPDKSGLPSDRFSAERTGGSVSTLTIQRTQQEDSAVYLCASSAEAPYGYTFGSGTRLTVV.

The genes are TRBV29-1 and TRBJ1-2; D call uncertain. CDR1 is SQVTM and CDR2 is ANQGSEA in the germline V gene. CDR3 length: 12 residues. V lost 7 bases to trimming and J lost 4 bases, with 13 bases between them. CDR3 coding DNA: TGCAGCGCCTGGAGCCGGAGCTATGGCTACACCTTC. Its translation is CSAWSRSYGYTF.

The CDR3, as DNA: TGCAGTGCTCCCAAGCTAGGGGAATCGGTTCAGCCCCAGCATTTT. This codes for CSAPKLGESVQPQHF. V and J are TRBV20-1 and TRBJ1-5, with a possible D match to TRBD1 (5 bases). Germline-derived CDR1 and CDR2 are DFQATT and SNEGSKA (reference sequence). V shed 5 bases and J shed 6 bases, with 20 bases lying between them. CDR3 length: 15 residues.

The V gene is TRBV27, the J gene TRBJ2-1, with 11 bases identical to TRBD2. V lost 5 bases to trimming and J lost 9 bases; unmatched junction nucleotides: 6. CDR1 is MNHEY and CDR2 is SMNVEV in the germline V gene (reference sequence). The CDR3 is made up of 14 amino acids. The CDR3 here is CASSPPGLAAEQFF. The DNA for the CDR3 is TGTGCCAGCAGTCCCCCGGGACTAGCGGCTGAGCAGTTCTTC.

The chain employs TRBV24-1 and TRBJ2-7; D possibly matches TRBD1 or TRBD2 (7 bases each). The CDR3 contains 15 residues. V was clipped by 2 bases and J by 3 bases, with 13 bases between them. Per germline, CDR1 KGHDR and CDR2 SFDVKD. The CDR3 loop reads CATSDSQGGNYEQYF. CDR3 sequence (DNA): TGTGCCACCAGTGATTCCCAGGGGGGGAACTACGAGCAGTACTTC.

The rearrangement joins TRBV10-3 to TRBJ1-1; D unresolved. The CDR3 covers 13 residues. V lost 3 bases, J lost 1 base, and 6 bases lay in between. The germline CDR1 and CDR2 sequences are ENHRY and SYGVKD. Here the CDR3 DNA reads TGTGCCATCAGTGATGTGGGGAACACTGAAGCTTTCTTT. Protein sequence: CAISDVGNTEAFF.

CDR3 bases: TGTGCCAGCAGTTTAACAGGGATTACCACGGGGGAGCAGTACTTC. Protein sequence: CASSLTGITTGEQYF. V and J are TRBV28 and TRBJ2-7; the D gene is possibly TRBD1 (6 bases). Trimming took off 2 bases at V and 7 bases at J, with 18 bases between the two ends. The length of the CDR3 is 15 residues. Germline V gene sequence: CDR1 MDHEN, CDR2 SYDVKM.

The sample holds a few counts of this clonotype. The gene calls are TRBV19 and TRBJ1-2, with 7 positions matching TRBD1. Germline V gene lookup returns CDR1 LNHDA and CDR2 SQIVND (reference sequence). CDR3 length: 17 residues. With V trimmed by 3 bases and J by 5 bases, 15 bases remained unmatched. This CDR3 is CASSIAGQFGISYGYTF. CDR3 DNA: TGTGCCAGTAGTATTGCGGGACAGTTCGGGATCTCATATGGCTACACCTTC.

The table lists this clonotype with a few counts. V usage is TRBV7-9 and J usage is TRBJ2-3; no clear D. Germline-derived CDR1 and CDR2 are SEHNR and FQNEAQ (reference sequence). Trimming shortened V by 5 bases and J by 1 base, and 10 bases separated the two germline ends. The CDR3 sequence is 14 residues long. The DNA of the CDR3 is TGTGCCAGCAGCGAGCCAATCGGCACAGATACGCAGTATTTT. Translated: CASSEPIGTDTQYF.

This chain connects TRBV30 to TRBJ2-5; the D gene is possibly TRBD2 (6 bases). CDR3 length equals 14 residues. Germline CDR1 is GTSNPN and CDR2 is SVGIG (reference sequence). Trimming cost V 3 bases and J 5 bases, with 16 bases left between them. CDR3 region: CAWSQPVGRETQYF. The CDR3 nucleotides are TGTGCCTGGAGCCAACCTGTGGGGAGGGAGACCCAGTACTTC.

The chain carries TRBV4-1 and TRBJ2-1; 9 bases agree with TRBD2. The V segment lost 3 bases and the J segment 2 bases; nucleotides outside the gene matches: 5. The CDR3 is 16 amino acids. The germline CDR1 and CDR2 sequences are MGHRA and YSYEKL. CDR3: CASSQPERGAYNEQFF. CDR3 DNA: TGCGCCAGCAGCCAGCCCGAGCGGGGGGCCTACAATGAGCAGTTCTTC.

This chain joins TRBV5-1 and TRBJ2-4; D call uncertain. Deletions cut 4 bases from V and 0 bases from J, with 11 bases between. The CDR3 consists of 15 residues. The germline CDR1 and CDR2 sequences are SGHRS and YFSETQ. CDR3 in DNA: TGCGCCAGCAGCCAAGGACCGATAGCCAAAAACATTCAGTACTTC. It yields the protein CASSQGPIAKNIQYF.

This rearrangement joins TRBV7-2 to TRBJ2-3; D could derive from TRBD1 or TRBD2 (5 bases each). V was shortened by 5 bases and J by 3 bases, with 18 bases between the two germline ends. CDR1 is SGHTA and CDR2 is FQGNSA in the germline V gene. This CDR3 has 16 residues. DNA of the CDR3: TGTGCCAGCAGCCCTAGGGCCGGATGGGGGACAGATACGCAGTATTTT. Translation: CASSPRAGWGTDTQYF.

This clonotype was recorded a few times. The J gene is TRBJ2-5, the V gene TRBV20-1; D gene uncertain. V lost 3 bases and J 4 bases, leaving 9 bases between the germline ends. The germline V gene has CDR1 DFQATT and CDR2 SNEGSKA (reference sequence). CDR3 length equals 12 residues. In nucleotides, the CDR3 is TGCAGTGCTAGTCTGGTTCGAGAGACCCAGTACTTC. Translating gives CSASLVRETQYF.

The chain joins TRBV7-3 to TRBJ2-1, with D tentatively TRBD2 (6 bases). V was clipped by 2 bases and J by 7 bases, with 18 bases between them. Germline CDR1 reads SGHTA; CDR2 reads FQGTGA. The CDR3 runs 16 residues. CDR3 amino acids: CASSLVGGVMGNEQFF. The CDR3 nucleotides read TGTGCCAGCAGCTTAGTCGGCGGGGTCATGGGGAATGAGCAGTTCTTC.

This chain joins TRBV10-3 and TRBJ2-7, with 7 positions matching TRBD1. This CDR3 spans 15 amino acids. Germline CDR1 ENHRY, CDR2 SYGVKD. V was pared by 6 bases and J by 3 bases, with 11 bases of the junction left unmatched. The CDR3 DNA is TGTGCCATCAGAAGCCCTGACAGGGTCCACTACGAGCAGTACTTC. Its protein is CAIRSPDRVHYEQYF.

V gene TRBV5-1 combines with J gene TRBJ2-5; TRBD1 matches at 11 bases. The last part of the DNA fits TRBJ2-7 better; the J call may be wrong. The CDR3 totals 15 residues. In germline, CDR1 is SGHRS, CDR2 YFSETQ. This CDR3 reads CASSRGGTGGDEQYF. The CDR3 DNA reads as TGCGCCAGCAGTAGAGGCGGGACAGGGGGTGACGAGCAGTACTTC.

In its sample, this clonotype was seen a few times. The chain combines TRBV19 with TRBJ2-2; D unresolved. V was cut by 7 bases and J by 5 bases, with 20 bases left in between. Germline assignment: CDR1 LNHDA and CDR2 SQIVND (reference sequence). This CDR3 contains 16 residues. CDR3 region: CASKPVAGGWTGELFF. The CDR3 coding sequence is TGTGCCAGTAAGCCTGTAGCCGGCGGTTGGACCGGGGAGCTGTTTTTT.

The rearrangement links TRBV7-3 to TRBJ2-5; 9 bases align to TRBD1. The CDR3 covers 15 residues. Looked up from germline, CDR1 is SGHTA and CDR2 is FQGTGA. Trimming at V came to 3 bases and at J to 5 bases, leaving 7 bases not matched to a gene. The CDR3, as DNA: TGTGCCAGCAGCTTGACCACAGGGGGCTGGGAGACCCAGTACTTC. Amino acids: CASSLTTGGWETQYF.

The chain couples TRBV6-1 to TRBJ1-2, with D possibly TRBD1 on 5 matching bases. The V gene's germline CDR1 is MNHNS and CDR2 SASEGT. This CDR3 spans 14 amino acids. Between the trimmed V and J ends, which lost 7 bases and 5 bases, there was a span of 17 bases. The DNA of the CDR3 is TGTGCCAGCACCCAGGGCCAGAACCTGTATGGCTACACCTTC. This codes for CASTQGQNLYGYTF.

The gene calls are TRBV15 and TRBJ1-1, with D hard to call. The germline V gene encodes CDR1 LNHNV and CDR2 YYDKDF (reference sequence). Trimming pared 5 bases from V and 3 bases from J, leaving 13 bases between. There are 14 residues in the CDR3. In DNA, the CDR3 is TGTGCCACCAGCGGTGCAGTGTTTTACACTGAAGCTTTCTTT. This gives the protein CATSGAVFYTEAFF.

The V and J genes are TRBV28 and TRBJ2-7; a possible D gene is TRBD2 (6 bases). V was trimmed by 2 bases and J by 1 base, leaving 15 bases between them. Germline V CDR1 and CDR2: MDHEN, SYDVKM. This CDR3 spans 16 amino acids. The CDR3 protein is CASSLGGGAFSYEQYF. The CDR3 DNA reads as TGTGCCAGCAGTTTAGGGGGAGGAGCTTTTTCCTACGAGCAGTACTTC.

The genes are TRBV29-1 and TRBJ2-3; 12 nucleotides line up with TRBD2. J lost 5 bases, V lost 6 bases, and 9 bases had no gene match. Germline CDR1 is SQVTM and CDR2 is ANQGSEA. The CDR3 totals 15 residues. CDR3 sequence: CSVRTSGVAGDTQYF. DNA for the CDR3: TGCAGCGTCCGGACTAGCGGGGTGGCGGGAGATACGCAGTATTTT.

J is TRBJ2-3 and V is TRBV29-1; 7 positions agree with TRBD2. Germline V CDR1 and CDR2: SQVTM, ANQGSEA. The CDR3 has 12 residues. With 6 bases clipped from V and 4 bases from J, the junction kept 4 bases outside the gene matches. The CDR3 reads CSVIAGADTQYF. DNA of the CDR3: TGCAGCGTCATTGCGGGGGCAGATACGCAGTATTTT.

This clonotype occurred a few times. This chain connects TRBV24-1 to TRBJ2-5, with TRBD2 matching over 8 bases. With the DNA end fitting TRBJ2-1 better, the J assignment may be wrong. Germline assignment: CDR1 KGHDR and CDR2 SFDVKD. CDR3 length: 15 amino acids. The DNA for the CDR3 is TGTGCCACCAGTGATTATGGGACTAGTTACAATGAGCAGTTCTTC. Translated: CATSDYGTSYNEQFF.

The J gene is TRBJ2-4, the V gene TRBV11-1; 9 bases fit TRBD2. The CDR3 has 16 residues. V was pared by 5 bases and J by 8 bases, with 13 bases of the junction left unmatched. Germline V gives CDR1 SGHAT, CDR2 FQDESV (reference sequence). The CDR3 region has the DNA TGTGCCAGCAGCCGACTTCAAACTAGCGGGTGGGACATTCAGTACTTC. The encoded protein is CASSRLQTSGWDIQYF.

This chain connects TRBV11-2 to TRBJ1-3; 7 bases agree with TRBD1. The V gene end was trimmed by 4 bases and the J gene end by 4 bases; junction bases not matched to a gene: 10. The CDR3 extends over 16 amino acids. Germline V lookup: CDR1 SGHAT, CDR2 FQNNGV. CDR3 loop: CASSSPQGEEGNTIYF. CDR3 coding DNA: TGTGCCAGCAGCTCTCCTCAGGGGGAGGAGGGAAACACCATATATTTT.

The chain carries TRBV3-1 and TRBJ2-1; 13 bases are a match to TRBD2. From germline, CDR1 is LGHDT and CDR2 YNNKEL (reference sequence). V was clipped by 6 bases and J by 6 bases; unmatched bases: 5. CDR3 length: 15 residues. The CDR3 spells CASRLAGGRSNEQFF. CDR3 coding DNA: TGTGCCAGCAGACTAGCGGGGGGGCGAAGCAATGAGCAGTTCTTC.

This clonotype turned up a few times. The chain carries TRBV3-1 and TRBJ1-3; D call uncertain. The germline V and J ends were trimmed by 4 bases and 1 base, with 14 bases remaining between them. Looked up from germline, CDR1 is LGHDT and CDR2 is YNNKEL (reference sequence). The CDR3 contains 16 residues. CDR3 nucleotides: TGTGCCAGCAGCCCGCCAAACCGGGAGTCTGGAAACACCATATATTTT. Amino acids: CASSPPNRESGNTIYF.